The 26 T cell receptor beta chains below come from one sample, sequenced in a study of CD8+ T cells in alopecia areata. Specified treatment: oral pan-JAK inhibitor, 5-10 mg twice daily. Following extraction, RNA underwent reverse transcription to cDNA, which served as the sequencing template. Assay: immunoSEQ multiplex PCR; the TCRdb copy retains only in-frame clones and omits some. The sample has 75,000 to 85,000 clones; approximately 70% are singletons. Source: CD8+ T cells sorted from blood, taken at week 24, from a patient treated with tofacitinib. Receptors originate from a human donor with alopecia areata.

This chain joins TRBV14 and TRBJ2-5; D not resolved. The CDR3 covers 13 residues. Germline V gene data show CDR1 as SGHDN and CDR2 as FVKESK. Trimming took off 6 bases at V and 3 bases at J, with 11 bases between the two ends. This chain's CDR3 is CASRSDGEETQYF. In DNA, the CDR3 is TGTGCCAGCAGATCGGACGGCGAAGAGACCCAGTACTTC.

The genes are TRBV30 and TRBJ1-1; possibly TRBD1 for D (5 bases). From germline, CDR1 is GTSNPN and CDR2 SVGIG (reference sequence). Trimming shortened V by 2 bases and J by 4 bases, and 11 bases separated the two germline ends. CDR3 size: 13 residues. CDR3 coding DNA: TGTGCCTGGAGTTTTAAGACAGTCACTGAAGCTTTCTTT. Translation gives CAWSFKTVTEAFF.

This chain links TRBV10-3 with TRBJ2-7; 11 bases align to TRBD2. V lost 2 bases, J lost 5 bases, and 11 bases stayed unmatched. In germline, CDR1 is ENHRY, CDR2 SYGVKD. The CDR3 is 17 amino acids. The CDR3, as DNA: TGTGCCATCAGTGAGGAGACTAGCGGGGCGCAAATCCACGAGCAGTACTTC. It codes for CAISEETSGAQIHEQYF.

This chain joins TRBV5-6 and TRBJ2-7; D is unresolved. CDR1 is SGHDT, CDR2 YYEEEE, per germline. The germline V and J ends were trimmed by 0 bases and 3 bases, with 1 base remaining between them. The CDR3 spans 11 residues. CDR3 DNA: TGTGCCAGCAGCTTGGGCTACGAGCAGTACTTC. Translated: CASSLGYEQYF.

The chain uses TRBV27 and TRBJ2-5; maybe TRBD2 (6 bases). V lost 8 bases to trimming and J lost 5 bases, with 9 bases between them. CDR3 length: 11 amino acids. CDR1 is MNHEY and CDR2 is SMNVEV in the germline V gene (reference sequence). CDR3: CASRGWETQYF. CDR3 coding DNA: TGTGCCAGCCGGGGGTGGGAGACCCAGTACTTC.

The chain joins TRBV27 to TRBJ2-3, with 8 bases lining up with TRBD1. J gave up 7 bases and V 2 bases, and 5 bases lay outside the gene matches. This CDR3 is built from 14 residues. CDR1 is MNHEY and CDR2 is SMNVEV in the germline V gene (reference sequence). The CDR3 DNA reads as TGTGCCAGCAGTTTACAGGGGGCGCTCCATACGCAGTATTTT. This sequence encodes CASSLQGALHTQYF.

The V and J genes are TRBV29-1 and TRBJ2-7; 7 bases are a match to TRBD2. After removal of 0 bases from V and 0 bases from J, the junction contained 5 bases not matched to a gene. In germline, CDR1 is SQVTM, CDR2 ANQGSEA. The CDR3 extends over 15 amino acids. CDR3 DNA sequence: TGCAGCGTTGAAGACTGGGGGGGAAGCTCCTACGAGCAGTACTTC. This translates into CSVEDWGGSSYEQYF.

The V and J genes are TRBV30 and TRBJ2-7, with D possibly matching TRBD1 (5 bases). The CDR3 totals 12 residues. Trimming took 1 base from V and 7 from J, leaving 11 bases between them. The germline V gene has CDR1 GTSNPN and CDR2 SVGIG (reference sequence). Here the CDR3 DNA reads TGTGCCTGGAGTGGGGGCCTGGAAGAGCAGTACTTC. Protein product: CAWSGGLEEQYF.

CDR3 sequence (DNA): TGCGCCAGCAGCCAAGAAGAAGTTGTAGGTCCCTGGAATGAGCAGTTCTTC. Its protein product is CASSQEEVVGPWNEQFF. The chain uses TRBV4-3 and TRBJ2-1; no reliable D call. The length of the CDR3 is 17 residues. Between the trimmed V and J ends, which lost 0 bases and 7 bases, there was a span of 19 bases. Germline values: CDR1 LGHNA, CDR2 YSLEER.

The CDR3 DNA sequence: TGTGCCAGCAGCTCCGGGACAGCTAACTATGGCTACACCTTC. This encodes CASSSGTANYGYTF. The chain employs TRBV6-5 and TRBJ1-2; 7 bases line up with TRBD1. CDR1 and CDR2 from the germline V gene are MNHEY and SVGAGI. The length of the CDR3 is 14 residues. V lost 6 bases and J lost 0; bases outside the gene matches: 4.

About this clone itself: Germline and junction disagree at one end, which may indicate a read error. This sample includes further DNA sequences coding for the same CDR3. V gene TRBV7-3 combines with J gene TRBJ2-7; D is unclear. The CDR3 is 15 residues long. CDR1 is SGHTA and CDR2 is FQGTGA in the germline V gene. This chain's CDR3 is CASSQERHSTYEQYF. CDR3 DNA: TGCGCCAGCAGCCAAGAGAGGCACAGTACCTACGAGCAGTACTTC. Drawing the rest from reference TRBV7-3 and TRBJ2-7, the complete variable domain is GAGVSQTPSNKVTEKGKYVELRCDPISGHTALYWYRQSLGQGPEFLIYFQGTGAADDSGLPNDRFFAVRPEGSVSTLKIQRTERGDSAVYLCASSQERHSTYEQYFGPGTRLTVT.

V gene TRBV27 combines with J gene TRBJ2-3; D remains ambiguous. This CDR3 region has 13 residues. V lost 4 bases, J lost 2 bases, and 7 bases lay in between. Per germline, CDR1 MNHEY and CDR2 SMNVEV (reference sequence). Here the CDR3 reads CASSYGFTDTQYF. The DNA of the CDR3 is TGTGCCAGCAGTTATGGTTTCACAGATACGCAGTATTTT.

This sequence joins TRBV7-2 and TRBJ2-4; possibly TRBD2 for D (5 bases). The germline V gene encodes CDR1 SGHTA and CDR2 FQGNSA. V lost 5 bases and J lost 7, with 18 bases in between. The CDR3 has 15 residues. The CDR3 protein is CASSHISGIGNIQYF. Written as DNA, the CDR3 is TGTGCCAGCAGCCACATCTCCGGGATAGGGAACATTCAGTACTTC.

This clone came up many times. This chain links TRBV4-3 with TRBJ2-7; a possible D gene is TRBD2 (6 bases). Germline V gene sequence: CDR1 LGHNA, CDR2 YSLEER. The CDR3 has 14 amino acids. V shed 0 bases and J shed 0 bases, with 6 bases lying between them. CDR3: CASSQDGSSYEQYF. The CDR3 DNA reads as TGCGCCAGCAGCCAAGACGGGAGCTCCTACGAGCAGTACTTC.

V gene TRBV15 combines with J gene TRBJ1-2; a possible D gene is TRBD1 (6 bases). The CDR3 has 15 residues. Trimming cost V 5 bases and J 4 bases, with 17 bases left between them. Germline assignment: CDR1 LNHNV and CDR2 YYDKDF (reference sequence). CDR3 nucleotide sequence: TGTGCCACCAGCGCCTTGGACAGAGAACCCTATGGCTACACCTTC. It specifies CATSALDREPYGYTF.

The V call is TRBV7-8, the J call TRBJ2-1; D is ambiguous. The V gene's germline CDR1 is SGHVS and CDR2 FQNEAQ. Trimming took off 5 bases at V and 4 bases at J, with 12 bases between the two ends. The CDR3 has 14 residues. The CDR3 sequence is CASSQKSPYNEQFF. CDR3 DNA: TGTGCCAGCAGCCAAAAGAGCCCTTACAATGAGCAGTTCTTC.

The genes are TRBV30 and TRBJ1-1; 9 bases are shared with TRBD1. The ends lost 4 bases at V and 3 bases at J; junction bases unmatched: 6. The germline gives CDR1 GTSNPN, CDR2 SVGIG (reference sequence). This CDR3 has 14 amino acids. The CDR3 loop reads CAWTLQGADTEAFF. The CDR3 DNA follows: TGTGCCTGGACCCTACAGGGGGCGGACACTGAAGCTTTCTTT.

This clone was seen only a few times. CDR3 sequence (DNA): TGTGCCAGCAGCGGCGACGGGGATAGCACAGATACGCAGTATTTT. Protein sequence: CASSGDGDSTDTQYF. The chain links TRBV9 to TRBJ2-3, with D maybe TRBD2 (5 bases). CDR3 size: 15 residues. CDR1 SGDLS and CDR2 YYNGEE come from the germline V gene. V was cut by 3 bases and J by 0 bases, with 11 bases left in between. Complete variable domain (other parts from reference TRBV9 and TRBJ2-3): DSGVTQTPKHLITATGQRVTLRCSPRSGDLSVYWYQQSLDQGLQFLIQYYNGEERAKGNILERFSAQQFPDLHSELNLSSLELGDSALYFCASSGDGDSTDTQYFGPGTRLTVL.

This chain uses TRBV29-1 with TRBJ2-1, with D perhaps being TRBD1 or TRBD2 (6 bases each). This CDR3 spans 14 amino acids. With 6 bases removed from V and 10 bases from J, the gap between germline ends came to 22 bases. Per the germline V gene, CDR1 is SQVTM and CDR2 is ANQGSEA. In DNA, the CDR3 is TGCAGCGTAGCCGGGACGGGGGCTAGTGTGGAGCAGTTCTTC. Its translation: CSVAGTGASVEQFF.

This sequence joins TRBV5-1 and TRBJ2-7; no clear D. The CDR3 is made up of 13 amino acids. In germline, CDR1 is SGHRS, CDR2 YFSETQ. V was trimmed by 0 bases and J by 0 bases, leaving 4 bases between them. In DNA, the CDR3 is TGCGCCAGCAGCTTGGACGGCTCCTACGAGCAGTACTTC. Amino acid sequence: CASSLDGSYEQYF.

The DNA for the CDR3 is TGTGCCAGCAGTCTAGCGGACTCCTACAATGAGCAGTTCTTC. Its translation: CASSLADSYNEQFF. The V gene is TRBV2, the J gene TRBJ2-1; 7 positions agree with TRBD2. From germline, CDR1 is SNHLY and CDR2 FYNNEI. V shed 5 bases and J 0 bases; nucleotides not matched to a gene: 1. The CDR3 covers 14 residues.

The chain joins TRBV7-8 to TRBJ2-7, with D possibly being TRBD1 (6 bases). The CDR3 runs to 18 residues. The V and J ends lost 4 bases and 4 bases respectively, with 26 bases between them. Germline loops: CDR1 SGHVS, CDR2 FQNEAQ. The CDR3 nucleotides read TGTGCCAGCAGCTCTAGTGCGGGCCCAGGGGATGTAGGGTACGAGCAGTACTTC. This gives the protein CASSSSAGPGDVGYEQYF.

The V and J genes are TRBV7-9 and TRBJ1-2; a weak D match, TRBD1 (5 bases). The CDR3 is 13 amino acids. Deletions cut 5 bases from V and 5 bases from J, with 12 bases between. Germline lookup yields CDR1 SEHNR and CDR2 FQNEAQ (reference sequence). CDR3 amino acids: CASSQDRSYGYTF. CDR3 DNA: TGTGCCAGCAGCCAAGACAGATCTTATGGCTACACCTTC. The full variable domain, completed using reference TRBV7-9 and TRBJ1-2, is DTGVSQNPRHKITKRGQNVTFRCDPISEHNRLYWYRQTLGQGPEFLTYFQNEAQLEKSRLLSDRFSAERPKGSFSTLEIQRTEQGDSAMYLCASSQDRSYGYTFGSGTRLTVV.

This chain links TRBV7-9 with TRBJ2-2; D is possibly TRBD1 (6 bases). In germline, CDR1 is SEHNR, CDR2 FQNEAQ (reference sequence). CDR3 size: 14 residues. V lost 5 bases and J lost 3, with 10 bases in between. The DNA for the CDR3 is TGTGCCAGCAGCGCAGGGGCGGACACCGGGGAGCTGTTTTTT. This translates into CASSAGADTGELFF.

The chain couples TRBV4-3 to TRBJ2-1; 14 bases agree with TRBD2. The CDR3 is 16 amino acids. Trimming took 0 bases from V and 9 from J; bases not matched to a gene: 4. CDR1 is LGHNA and CDR2 is YSLEER in the germline V gene. DNA for the CDR3: TGCGCCAGCAGCCAAGATGGACTAGCGGGAGGCGTTGAGCAGTTCTTC. Translated, it gives CASSQDGLAGGVEQFF.

This clone turned up a few times. The chain carries TRBV19 and TRBJ2-7, with D hard to call. Trimming pared 2 bases from V and 3 bases from J, leaving 8 bases between. The germline V gene encodes CDR1 LNHDA and CDR2 SQIVND (reference sequence). The CDR3 totals 13 residues. Here the CDR3 reads CASSISPYYEQYF. CDR3 nucleotide sequence: TGTGCCAGTAGTATAAGTCCGTACTACGAGCAGTACTTC.